The 5 T cell receptor beta chains reported below all come from one sample, sequenced in a study of blood T cell repertoires in COVID-19. Measured with immunoSEQ multiplex PCR; TCRdb has only the in-frame clones, and not every one. The sample includes about 160,000 clones, 70% to 90% of them seen just once. The sequencing sample was made of peripheral blood. The receptors come from a man aged 35-49 years with acute or convalescent COVID-19.

V usage is TRBV7-9 and J usage is TRBJ1-2; 8 positions agree with TRBD1. The CDR3 contains 15 residues. Unmatched junction bases numbered 9, after V lost 4 bases and J lost 5 bases. Germline V gives CDR1 SEHNR, CDR2 FQNEAQ (reference sequence). The CDR3 DNA reads as TGTGCCAGCAGCTCCGGACAGGGAAGAAGGTATGGCTACACCTTC. Translating it yields CASSSGQGRRYGYTF. Variable domain in full (rest from reference TRBV7-9 and TRBJ1-2): DTGVSQNPRHKITKRGQNVTFRCDPISEHNRLYWYRQTLGQGPEFLTYFQNEAQLEKSRLLSDRFSAERPKGSFSTLEIQRTEQGDSAMYLCASSSGQGRRYGYTFGSGTRLTVV.

The V gene is TRBV18, the J gene TRBJ1-4; D ambiguous. The CDR3 is 15 residues long. The V and J ends lost 6 bases and 6 bases respectively, with 17 bases between them. The germline CDR1 and CDR2 sequences are KGHSH and LQKENI. CDR3 coding DNA: TGTGCCAGCTCCTCACACGGAGTCCCATATGAAAAACTGTTTTTT. Its translation is CASSSHGVPYEKLFF.

This clone was seen once. The V call is TRBV28, the J call TRBJ2-1; TRBD1 matches at 9 bases. The CDR3 spans 15 residues. The J segment lost 2 bases and the V segment lost 5 bases, leaving 4 bases of the junction unmatched. The V gene's germline CDR1 is MDHEN and CDR2 SYDVKM. The CDR3 nucleotides read TGTGCCAGCAGTCCGGACAGGGGACCCTACAATGAGCAGTTCTTC. Amino acids: CASSPDRGPYNEQFF.

The V call is TRBV7-3, the J call TRBJ2-5; 10 nucleotides agree with TRBD1. V was pared by 5 bases and J by 1 base, with 4 bases of the junction left unmatched. In germline, CDR1 is SGHTA, CDR2 FQGTGA. The CDR3 length is 15 residues. DNA for the CDR3: TGTGCCAGCAGCCCGGGGACAGGGGCCCAAGAGACCCAGTACTTC. This sequence encodes CASSPGTGAQETQYF. The full variable domain, completed using reference TRBV7-3 and TRBJ2-5, is GAGVSQTPSNKVTEKGKYVELRCDPISGHTALYWYRQSLGQGPEFLIYFQGTGAADDSGLPNDRFFAVRPEGSVSTLKIQRTERGDSAVYLCASSPGTGAQETQYFGPGTRLLVL.

This rearrangement joins TRBV18 to TRBJ1-5, with TRBD1 matching 7 bases. The J segment lost 0 bases and the V segment lost 6 bases, leaving 8 bases of the junction unmatched. The CDR3 is 16 amino acids. Germline V CDR1 and CDR2: KGHSH, LQKENI. The CDR3 bases are TGTGCCAGCTCGTACTACGGACAGGCTAGCAATCAGCCCCAGCATTTT. It encodes CASSYYGQASNQPQHF.